The present entry profiles one T cell receptor (beta chain) with its context. This sample was taken from a study of control samples from healthy donors and cancer patients. Produced via immunoSEQ multiplex PCR; TCRdb's table is partial and in-frame only. The repertoire has about 120,000 clones, roughly 89% of them found once; the top ten carry 12%. There are 15 residues in the CDR3. V was shortened by 3 bases and J by 6 bases, with 18 bases between the two germline ends. Per germline, CDR1 SGDLS and CDR2 YYNGEE. This TCR was sampled from a man aged 30 to 39 in good health. V is TRBV9 and J is TRBJ1-1; tentatively, D is TRBD1 (6 bases). Sequencing was carried out using blood. CDR3 sequence: CASSASARGGAEAFF. CDR3 bases: TGTGCCAGCAGCGCCTCCGCGAGGGGGGGGGCTGAAGCTTTCTTT.